Reported below is one TCR beta chain. The antigen it recognizes is unknown. No base quality values were provided; no much bigger clone lies one nucleotide off. This sample was taken from a study of blood T cell repertoires in COVID-19 (dated by TCRdb to the early 2020s). Notes on the research overall: Samples from collaborators originated in the United States, Italy and Spain and spanned both the acute and convalescent phases of COVID-19. The prospective study material was composed of cDNA or gDNA derived from T cells, B-cell-depleted T cells, or PBMCs. Deeply sampled blood TCRbeta repertoires from subjects exposed to, actively infected with, or recovered from COVID-19 were included in the dataset. The repertoires were released in a freely available public database intended as a resource for research on the immune response to SARS-CoV-2. Samples came from the ongoing ImmuneRACE study (first 160 participants) plus 1,254 subjects from 6 global collaborators. Sample metadata almost always included a de-identified subject ID, COVID-19 status, age in years and sex. Where available, HLA class I and class II types were obtained from metadata supplied by the sample provider rather than from assay-based typing.

Samples from volunteer blood donors who had recovered from COVID-19 were contributed by a second Seattle source. Collaborating institutions collected whole blood in K2EDTA tubes following their own protocols. For TCRbeta analysis, collaborators shipped samples in one of three forms: frozen whole blood, isolated PBMCs, or DNA extracted from either of those sample types. Overall study results and their limits: The amount of clinical and demographic metadata varied by source and participant and was provided uncurated.

From the germline V gene, CDR1 is LGHNA and CDR2 is YSLEER. Unmatched junction bases come to 8, with V trimmed by 10 bases and J by 4 bases. The CDR3 starts with the cysteine, ends with the phenylalanine, and has 13 residues. Kept here is only the CDR3 DNA, which spans 39 bases and is read in frame from base 1. The immunoSEQ Assay, a bias-controlled multiplex PCR, was used to amplify TCRbeta CDR3 regions from genomic DNA. The study's own analysis went as follows. Within the assay, amplification of reference gene primers was used to estimate how many nucleated cells each sample contained. To quantify the absolute abundance of each unique TCRbeta CDR3 rearrangement, sequence reads were collapsed and filtered. For each sample, productive Simpson clonality was calculated by taking the square root of Simpson's diversity index across productive rearrangements. TCRdb limited this immuneACCESS table to in-frame rearrangements with V and J called. A share of clones is missing; checked studies link under half to unresolved V genes, and the rest is unexplained. The V and J calls and the clone size are those of that table, but D and trimming were determined from the DNA. In this sample the table shows around 140,000 clones, about 80% of which occur a single time. Of the sample, approximately 3.5% falls within the top ten clones.

The sequencing sample was made of peripheral blood. This TCR was sampled from a man between 65 and 79 years old who had recovered from COVID-19. Recombination connected TRBV4-3 to TRBJ2-7; TRBD2 aligns with 9 central bases. The DNA sequence is TGCGCCACCCCAAGGGCGGGAGGGTACGAGCAGTACTTC. Translated, this is CATPRAGGYEQYF.